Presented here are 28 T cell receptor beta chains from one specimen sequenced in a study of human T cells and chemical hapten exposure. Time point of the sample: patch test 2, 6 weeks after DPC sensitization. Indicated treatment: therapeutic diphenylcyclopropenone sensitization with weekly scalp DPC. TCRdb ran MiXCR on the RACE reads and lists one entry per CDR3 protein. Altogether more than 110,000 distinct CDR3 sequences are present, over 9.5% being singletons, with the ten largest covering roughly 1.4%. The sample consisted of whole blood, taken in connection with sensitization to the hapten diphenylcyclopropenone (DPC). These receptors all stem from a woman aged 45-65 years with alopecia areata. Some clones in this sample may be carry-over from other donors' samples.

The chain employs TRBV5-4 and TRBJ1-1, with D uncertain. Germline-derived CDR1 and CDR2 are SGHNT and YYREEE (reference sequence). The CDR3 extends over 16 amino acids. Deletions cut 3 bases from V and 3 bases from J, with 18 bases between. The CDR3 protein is CASSSGLLRKDTEAFF. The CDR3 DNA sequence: TGTGCCAGCAGCTCCGGACTCTTACGGAAAGACACTGAAGCTTTCTTT.

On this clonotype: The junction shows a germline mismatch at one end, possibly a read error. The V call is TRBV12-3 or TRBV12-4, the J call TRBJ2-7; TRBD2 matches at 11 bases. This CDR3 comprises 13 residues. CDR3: CASSLGLADSMNF. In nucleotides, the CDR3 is TGTGCCAGCAGTTTGGGACTAGCGGATTCGATGAACTTC.

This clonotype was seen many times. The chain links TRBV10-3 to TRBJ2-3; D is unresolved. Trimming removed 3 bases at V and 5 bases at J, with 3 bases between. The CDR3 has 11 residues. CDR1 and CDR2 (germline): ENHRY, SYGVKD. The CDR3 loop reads CAISDKDTQYF. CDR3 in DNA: TGTGCCATCAGTGATAAAGATACGCAGTATTTT.

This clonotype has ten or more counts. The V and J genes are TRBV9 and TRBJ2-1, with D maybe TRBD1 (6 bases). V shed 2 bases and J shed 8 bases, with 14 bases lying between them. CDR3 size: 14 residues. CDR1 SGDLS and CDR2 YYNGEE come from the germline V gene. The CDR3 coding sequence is TGTGCCAGCAGCGTTCATCAGGGGTTGGATGAGCAGTTCTTC. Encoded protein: CASSVHQGLDEQFF.

The CDR3 reads CASSLGDISGANVLTF. DNA for the CDR3: TGCGCCAGCAGCTTGGGCGACATCTCTGGGGCCAACGTCCTGACTTTC. The rearrangement links TRBV5-1 to TRBJ2-6; no definite D call. Trimming stripped 0 bases from V and 0 bases from J, with 7 bases between. Germline V gives CDR1 SGHRS, CDR2 YFSETQ. This CDR3 is 16 amino acids long.

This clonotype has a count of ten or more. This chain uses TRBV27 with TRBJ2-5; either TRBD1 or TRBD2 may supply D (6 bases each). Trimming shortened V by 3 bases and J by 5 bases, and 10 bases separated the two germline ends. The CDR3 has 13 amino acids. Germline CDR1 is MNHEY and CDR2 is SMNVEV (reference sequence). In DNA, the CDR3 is TGTGCCAGCAGTTTCGGGGGCGGGGAGACCCAGTACTTC. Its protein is CASSFGGGETQYF.

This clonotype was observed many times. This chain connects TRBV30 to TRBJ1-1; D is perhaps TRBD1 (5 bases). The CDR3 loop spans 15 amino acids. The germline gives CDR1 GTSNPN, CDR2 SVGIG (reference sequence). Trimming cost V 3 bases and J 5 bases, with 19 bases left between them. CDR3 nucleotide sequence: TGTGCCTGGAGAAAAGGGCAGGGAGGGACGACTGAAGCTTTCTTT. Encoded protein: CAWRKGQGGTTEAFF.

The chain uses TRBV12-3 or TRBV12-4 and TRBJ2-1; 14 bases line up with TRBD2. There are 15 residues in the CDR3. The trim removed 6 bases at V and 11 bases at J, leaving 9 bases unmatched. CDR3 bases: TGTGCCAGCAGCTCCGGGACTAGCGGGAGTGTTAAGCAGTTCTTC. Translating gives CASSSGTSGSVKQFF.

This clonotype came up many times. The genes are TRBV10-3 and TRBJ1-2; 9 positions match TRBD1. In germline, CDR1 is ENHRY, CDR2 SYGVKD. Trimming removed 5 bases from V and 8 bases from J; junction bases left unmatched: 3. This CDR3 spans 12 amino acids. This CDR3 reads CAISRTGEGYTF. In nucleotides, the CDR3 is TGTGCCATCAGTCGGACAGGGGAGGGCTACACCTTC.

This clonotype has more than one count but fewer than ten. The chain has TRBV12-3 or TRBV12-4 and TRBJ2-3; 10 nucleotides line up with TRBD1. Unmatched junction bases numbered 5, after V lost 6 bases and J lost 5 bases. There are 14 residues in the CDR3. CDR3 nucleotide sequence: TGTGCCAGCAGGCAGGACAGGGGGAGAGATACGCAGTATTTT. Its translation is CASRQDRGRDTQYF.

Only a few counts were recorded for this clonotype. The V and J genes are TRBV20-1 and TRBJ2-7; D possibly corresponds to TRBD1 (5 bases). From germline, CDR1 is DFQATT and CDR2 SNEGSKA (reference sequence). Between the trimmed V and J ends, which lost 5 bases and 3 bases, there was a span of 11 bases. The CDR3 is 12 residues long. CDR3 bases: TGCAGTGCTGATCGACAGAACTACGAGCAGTACTTC. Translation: CSADRQNYEQYF.

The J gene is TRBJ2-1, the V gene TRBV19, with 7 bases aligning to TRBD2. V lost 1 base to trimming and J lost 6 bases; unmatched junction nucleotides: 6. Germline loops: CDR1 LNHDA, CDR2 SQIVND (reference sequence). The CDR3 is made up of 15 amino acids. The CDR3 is CASSIGRTRSNEQFF. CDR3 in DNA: TGTGCCAGTAGTATAGGGAGGACTAGGAGCAATGAGCAGTTCTTC.

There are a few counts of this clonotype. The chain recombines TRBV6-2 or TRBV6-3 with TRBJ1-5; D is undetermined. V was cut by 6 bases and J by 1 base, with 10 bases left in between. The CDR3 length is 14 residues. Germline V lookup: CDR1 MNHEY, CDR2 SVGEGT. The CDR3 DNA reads TGTGCCAGCAGGAAGGGAGGGAGCAATCAGCCCCAGCATTTT. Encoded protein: CASRKGGSNQPQHF.

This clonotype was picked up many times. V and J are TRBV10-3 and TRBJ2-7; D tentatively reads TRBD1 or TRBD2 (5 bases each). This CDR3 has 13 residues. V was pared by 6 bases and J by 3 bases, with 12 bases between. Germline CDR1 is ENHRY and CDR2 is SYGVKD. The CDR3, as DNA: TGTGCCATCAGCCCAGAGGGGATCTACGAGCAGTACTTC. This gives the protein CAISPEGIYEQYF.

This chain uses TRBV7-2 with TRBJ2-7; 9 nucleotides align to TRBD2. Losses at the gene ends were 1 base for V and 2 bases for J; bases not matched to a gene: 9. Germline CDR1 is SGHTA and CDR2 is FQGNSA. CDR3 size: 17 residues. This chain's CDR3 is CASSLGKAGGPPYEQYF. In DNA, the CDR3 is TGTGCCAGCAGCTTAGGGAAGGCGGGAGGGCCACCCTACGAGCAGTACTTC.

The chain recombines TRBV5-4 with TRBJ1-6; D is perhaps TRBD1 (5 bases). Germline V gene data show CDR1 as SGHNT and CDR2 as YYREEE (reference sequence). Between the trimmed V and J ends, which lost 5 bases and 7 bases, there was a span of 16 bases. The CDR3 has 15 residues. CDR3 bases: TGTGCCAGCAGTCTTAACCAGGGTGGGAATTCACCCCTCCACTTT. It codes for CASSLNQGGNSPLHF.

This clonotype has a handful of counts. The CDR3 spells CASSLANTLYEQYF. The CDR3 DNA follows: TGTGCCAGCAGCTTAGCGAACACCCTCTACGAGCAGTACTTC. The rearrangement uses TRBV7-6 and TRBJ2-7, with D hard to call. Germline-derived CDR1 and CDR2 are SGHVS and FNYEAQ. This CDR3 is 14 amino acids long. Deletions cut 0 bases from V and 3 bases from J, with 9 bases between.

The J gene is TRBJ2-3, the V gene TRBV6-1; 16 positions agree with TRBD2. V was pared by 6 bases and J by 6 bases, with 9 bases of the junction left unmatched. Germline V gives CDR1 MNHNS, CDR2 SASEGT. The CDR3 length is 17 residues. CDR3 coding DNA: TGTGCCAGCAGCCCCGGGACTAGCGGGAGGGCGAGGGATACGCAGTATTTT. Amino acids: CASSPGTSGRARDTQYF.

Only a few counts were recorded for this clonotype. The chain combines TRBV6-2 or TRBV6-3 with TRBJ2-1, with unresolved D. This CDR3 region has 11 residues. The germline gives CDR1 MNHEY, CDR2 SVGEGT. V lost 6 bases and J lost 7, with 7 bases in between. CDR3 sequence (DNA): TGTGCCAGCAGAAGCGTTAATGAGCAGTTCTTC. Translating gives CASRSVNEQFF.

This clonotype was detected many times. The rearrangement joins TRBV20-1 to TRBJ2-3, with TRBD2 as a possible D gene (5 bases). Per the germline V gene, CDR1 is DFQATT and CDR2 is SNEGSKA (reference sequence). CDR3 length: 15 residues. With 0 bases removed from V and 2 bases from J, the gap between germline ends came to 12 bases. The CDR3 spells CSARDRGGPTDTQYF. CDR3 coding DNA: TGCAGTGCTAGAGATCGAGGCGGGCCCACAGATACGCAGTATTTT.

CDR3 in amino acids: CASSQGDRGPETQYF. In DNA form, the CDR3 reads TGTGCCAGCAGCCAAGGGGACAGGGGGCCAGAGACCCAGTACTTC. The rearrangement joins TRBV5-4 to TRBJ2-5; 12 bases are shared with TRBD1. The CDR3 extends over 15 amino acids. V shed 4 bases and J 4 bases; nucleotides not matched to a gene: 5. Germline values: CDR1 SGHNT, CDR2 YYREEE (reference sequence).

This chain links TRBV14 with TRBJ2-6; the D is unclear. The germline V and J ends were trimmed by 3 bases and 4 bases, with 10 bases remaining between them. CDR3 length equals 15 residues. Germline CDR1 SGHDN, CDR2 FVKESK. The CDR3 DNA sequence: TGTGCCAGCAGCCAGGATAGCACCGGGGCCAACGTCCTGACTTTC. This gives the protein CASSQDSTGANVLTF.

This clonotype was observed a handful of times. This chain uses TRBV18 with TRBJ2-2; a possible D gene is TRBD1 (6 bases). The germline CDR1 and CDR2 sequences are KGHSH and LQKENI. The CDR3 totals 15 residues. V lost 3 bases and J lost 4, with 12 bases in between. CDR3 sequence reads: CASSPPGQITGELFF. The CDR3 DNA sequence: TGTGCCAGCTCACCCCCAGGACAGATCACCGGGGAGCTGTTTTTT.

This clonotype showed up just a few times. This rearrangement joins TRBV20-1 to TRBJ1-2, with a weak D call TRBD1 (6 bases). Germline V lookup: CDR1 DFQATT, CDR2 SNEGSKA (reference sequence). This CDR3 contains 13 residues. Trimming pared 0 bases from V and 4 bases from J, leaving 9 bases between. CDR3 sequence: CSAREGQIYGYTF. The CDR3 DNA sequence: TGCAGTGCTAGAGAAGGACAGATCTATGGCTACACCTTC.

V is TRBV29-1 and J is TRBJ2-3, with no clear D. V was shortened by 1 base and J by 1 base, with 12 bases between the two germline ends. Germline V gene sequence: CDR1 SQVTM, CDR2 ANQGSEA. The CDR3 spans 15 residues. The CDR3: CSVEGAPTGTDTQYF. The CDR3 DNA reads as TGCAGCGTTGAAGGGGCCCCAACGGGCACAGATACGCAGTATTTT.

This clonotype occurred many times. The CDR3 here is CASRYTRGSGNEQFF. The CDR3 DNA reads TGTGCCAGCAGATATACTAGGGGGAGTGGCAATGAGCAGTTCTTC. The chain uses TRBV11-1 and TRBJ2-1, with D maybe TRBD1 (6 bases). V was cut by 6 bases and J by 6 bases, with 18 bases left in between. Germline V gene data show CDR1 as SGHAT and CDR2 as FQDESV (reference sequence). The CDR3 is 15 amino acids.

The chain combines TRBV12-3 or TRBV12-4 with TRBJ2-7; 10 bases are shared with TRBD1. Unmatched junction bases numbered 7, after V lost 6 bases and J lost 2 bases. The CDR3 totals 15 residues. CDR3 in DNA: TGTGCCAGCAGCCCCCGGACAGGGGGTACCTACGAGCAGTACTTC. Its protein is CASSPRTGGTYEQYF.

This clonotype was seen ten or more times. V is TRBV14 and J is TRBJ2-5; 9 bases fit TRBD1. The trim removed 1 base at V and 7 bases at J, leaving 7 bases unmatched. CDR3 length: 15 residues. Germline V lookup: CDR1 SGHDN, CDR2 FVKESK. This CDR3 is CASSQVGTGFVTQYF. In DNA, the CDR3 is TGTGCCAGCAGCCAAGTCGGGACAGGGTTCGTGACCCAGTACTTC.